A selection of T cell receptor beta chains follows, all from one sample in a study of post-analysis software for immune sequencing data. TCRdb fed the PCR reads into MiXCR, producing one record per CDR3 protein. This sample yields around 700,000 distinct CDR3 sequences, of which 59% are seen a single time; 10% to 12% belongs to the top ten. The sequenced sample consisted of blood. These receptors originate from a girl aged 2 to 10 with multiple sclerosis. The CDR3 runs from the conserved cysteine through the conserved F or W. Fields, in order: V gene, D gene, clone size, J gene, CDR3 DNA, CDR3 protein. The D gene is left open where the match is weak. The size of a clone is reported for some rows only, either as once, few or many, or as a class for expanded clones.

>TRBV29-1|.|few|TRBJ2-1
TGCAGCGTTGAAAAGGGTAGGGGCAATGAGCAGTTCTTC
CSVEKGRGNEQFF
>TRBV20-1|TRBD2|.|TRBJ2-1
TGCAGTGCTGCGGGACTAGCGGGAGGTGCCTACAATGAGCAGTTCTTC
CSAAGLAGGAYNEQFF
>TRBV29-1|.|many|TRBJ2-6
TGCAGCGTCACATCTGGGGCCAACGTCCTGACTTTC
CSVTSGANVLTF
>TRBV20-1|TRBD2|once|TRBJ2-1
TGCAGTGCTAGTCGTCCCCCGGGACTAGCGGGAAACGAGCAGTTCTTC
CSASRPPGLAGNEQFF
>TRBV7-8|TRBD2|once|TRBJ2-4
TGTGCCAGCAGCTTAGTCGAGGGTACTAGCGGGGGCAGTAGGAAAAACATTCAGTACTTC
CASSLVEGTSGGSRKNIQYF
>TRBV5-1|TRBD2|.|TRBJ2-3
TGCGCCAGCAGCTTTCCGGGCGGGGGAACAGATACGCAGTATTTT
CASSFPGGGTDTQYF
>TRBV29-1|TRBD2|.|TRBJ2-7
TGCAGCGTTGAAGATCGGCCTAGCGGGATGGGTGAGCAGTACTTC
CSVEDRPSGMGEQYF
>TRBV6-2/TRBV6-3|TRBD2|.|TRBJ2-1
TGTGCCAGCAGTTACACGGGGGGATCCTACAATGAGCAGTTCTTC
CASSYTGGSYNEQFF
>TRBV10-3|.|.|TRBJ2-1
TGTGCCTTCACGACGGCCAACAATGAGCAGTTCTTC
CAFTTANNEQFF
>TRBV5-1|.|few|TRBJ1-5
TGCGCCAGCAGCTTGGAGGGCCGCGATCAGCCCCAGCATTTT
CASSLEGRDQPQHF
>TRBV20-1|.|.|TRBJ2-6
TGCAGTGCGCTCCATACCGAACTCGGACACCTGACTTTC
CSALHTELGHLTF
>TRBV28|TRBD1|.|TRBJ1-6
TGTGCCAGCTACGGGCTCGGGACAGGGGAATCACCCCTCCACTTT
CASYGLGTGESPLHF
>TRBV20-1|TRBD2|few|TRBJ2-5
TGCAGTGCTAGAGCGCCGGGGGGTGAGACCCAGTACTTC
CSARAPGGETQYF
>TRBV7-2|.|.|TRBJ2-1
TGTGCCAGCAGATATACCACCTACAATGAGCAGTTCTTC
CASRYTTYNEQFF
>TRBV5-1|TRBD2|.|TRBJ2-1
TGCGCCAGCAGCTCCGAACCCGGGACTAGCGTGCGGAGCTCCTACAATGAGCAGTTCTTC
CASSSEPGTSVRSSYNEQFF
>TRBV7-9|TRBD2|.|TRBJ2-1
TGTGCCAGCAGCTCGACAATAGGACTAGCGGGGAACTACAATGAGCAGTTCTTC
CASSSTIGLAGNYNEQFF
>TRBV5-1|.|.|TRBJ2-1
TGCGCCAGCAGCTTCTCCGGGACCCAATACAATGAGCAGTTCTTC
CASSFSGTQYNEQFF
>TRBV6-2/TRBV6-3|TRBD2|few|TRBJ2-1
TGTGCCAGCAGTTACGAGCGGGGGGGTTACAATGAGCAGTTCTTC
CASSYERGGYNEQFF
>TRBV27|.|.|TRBJ1-5
TGTGCCAGCAGTGTTGCGGGGTTGGGCAAGCCCCAGCATTTT
CASSVAGLGKPQHF
>TRBV6-5|TRBD2|.|TRBJ2-1
TGTGCCAGCAGTTACTCGAGACTAGCGGGAGTAAATGAGCAGTTCTTC
CASSYSRLAGVNEQFF
>TRBV11-2|.|.|TRBJ2-1
TGTGCCAGCAGCATCGAACTCACCCCGTACAATGAGCAGTTCTTC
CASSIELTPYNEQFF
>TRBV9|TRBD1|.|TRBJ2-5
TGTGCCAGCAGCCTGACAGGGTCGCAGACCCAGTACTTC
CASSLTGSQTQYF
>TRBV12-3/TRBV12-4|TRBD1|.|TRBJ2-5
TGTGCCAGCAGTTTCCACCAGGACAGGGAGACCCAGTACTTC
CASSFHQDRETQYF
>TRBV29-1|.|.|TRBJ2-5
TGCAGCGTTCGGCTTGGGGGGGCGGAGACCCAGTACTTC
CSVRLGGAETQYF
>TRBV3-1|TRBD1|.|TRBJ1-2
TGCGCCAGCAGCAAGGACAGGGGGCTGGTTGGCTACACCTTC
CASSKDRGLVGYTF
>TRBV29-1|TRBD1|.|TRBJ2-7
TGCAGCGTGGAACAGGGGGCCGAGCAGTACTTC
CSVEQGAEQYF
>TRBV30|.|few|TRBJ2-7
TGTGCCTGGAGTGTCTCGAAGACGGTTTCCTACGAGCAGTACTTC
CAWSVSKTVSYEQYF
>TRBV29-1|TRBD1|.|TRBJ1-1
TGCAGCACCGGAGCCGGGACAGGGGGCCCACGCACTGAAGCTTTCTTT
CSTGAGTGGPRTEAFF
>TRBV7-8|.|.|TRBJ2-1
TGTGCCAGTAGCTTTCTTTCCGGGGCCGGGAATGAGCAGTTCTTC
CASSFLSGAGNEQFF
>TRBV11-2|.|few|TRBJ2-7
TGTGCCAGCAGCCCAGACACCTCCTTGGAGCAGTACTTC
CASSPDTSLEQYF
>TRBV10-3|.|.|TRBJ2-7
TGTGCCATCAGTGAGGTTTGGATTCCTACCTACGAGCAGTACTTC
CAISEVWIPTYEQYF
>TRBV12-3/TRBV12-4|.|.|TRBJ1-2
TGTGCCAGCAGTTGGCAGGCCGACTATGGCTACACCTTC
CASSWQADYGYTF
>TRBV7-2|.|.|TRBJ2-1
TGTGCCAGCAGCTTTGGTAGGGGGGGTCATGAGCAGTTCTTC
CASSFGRGGHEQFF
>TRBV20-1|.|.|TRBJ2-1
TGCAGTGCTCCCCAAGGAGGGCAACTAGCCGGGGAGCAGTTCTTC
CSAPQGGQLAGEQFF
>TRBV29-1|.|few|TRBJ2-5
TGCAGCGAACGGACTCTTGAAGAGACCCAGTACTTC
CSERTLEETQYF
>TRBV9|.|.|TRBJ2-7
TGTGCCAGCAGCGCCCGTGGCTCCTACGAGCAGTACTTC
CASSARGSYEQYF
>TRBV10-3|.|.|TRBJ2-1
TGTGCCATCAGAGGACAGAATGACAATGAGCAGTTCTTC
CAIRGQNDNEQFF
>TRBV7-6|TRBD1|.|TRBJ2-5
TGTGCCAGCAGCCCTCGACAGGGGCCCCAGTACTTC
CASSPRQGPQYF
>TRBV5-1|.|few|TRBJ2-7
TGCGCCAGCAGCGCGGACCCGGGACGGTTGACCTACGAGCAGTACTTC
CASSADPGRLTYEQYF
>TRBV7-2|.|once|TRBJ2-5
TGTGCCAGCAGCTACAGGGGAGGTGGGGAGACCCAGTACTTC
CASSYRGGGETQYF
>TRBV29-1|.|once|TRBJ1-1
TGCAGCGTAGACTCCGGGGGCTATGGGACTGAAGCTTTCTTT
CSVDSGGYGTEAFF
>TRBV5-5|TRBD1|.|TRBJ2-1
TGTGCCAGCAGCTGGCCGGGACAGGGGATCAATGAGCAGTTCTTC
CASSWPGQGINEQFF